One and the same sample provided the 5 T cell receptor beta chains below, sequenced in a study of tumor-infiltrating lymphocytes in primary liver carcinoma. The source of the blood RNA was unsorted whole blood, and germline DNA was extracted as well. cDNA specific to TCR beta was made from approximately 500 ng of total RNA, with a constant-region primer employed for priming. TCR beta libraries came from three nested multiplex PCR rounds using slightly modified ARM-PCR. The first two PCR rounds used TRBV1-TRBV30 forward primers with a C-beta reverse primer, nine to eleven cycles each. In TCRdb, the multiplex PCR reads were re-called with MiXCR into one record per CDR3 protein. The data show about 330,000 distinct CDR3 sequences, roughly 61% seen once. The sample was peripheral blood. These receptors came from a man between 35 and 55 years old with primary liver carcinoma and hepatitis B virus infection.

The chain is built from TRBV29-1 and TRBJ1-1, with unresolved D. The CDR3 consists of 13 residues. The ends were cut back, 3 bases at V and 5 bases at J, with 13 bases in the middle. Germline V CDR1 and CDR2: SQVTM, ANQGSEA. The CDR3, as DNA: TGCAGCGTTGAGATAATCGGTGGTACTGAAGCTTTCTTT. This gives the protein CSVEIIGGTEAFF.

This clonotype appeared a single time. One end of the junction varies from germline; a read error may be responsible. This chain uses TRBV5-5 with TRBJ2-3; 8 nucleotides match TRBD2. This CDR3 has 14 amino acids. Germline V gene data show CDR1 as SGHKS and CDR2 as YYEKEE (reference sequence). The CDR3 DNA reads as TGTGCCAGTGAGGGGAGCGGGAGCATAGATACGCAGTATTTT. Its translation: CASEGSGSIDTQYF.

V is TRBV30 and J is TRBJ1-4; a weak D match, TRBD1 (6 bases). Germline V gene lookup returns CDR1 GTSNPN and CDR2 SVGIG (reference sequence). CDR3 length: 14 residues. Trimming took 4 bases from V and 8 from J, leaving 17 bases between them. The CDR3 DNA reads TGTGCCTGGACCCCCTTGGGGGACATCGAAAAACTGTTTTTT. Amino acids: CAWTPLGDIEKLFF. Drawing the rest from reference TRBV30 and TRBJ1-4, the complete variable domain is SQTIHQWPATLVQPVGSPLSLECTVEGTSNPNLYWYRQAAGRGLQLLFYSVGIGQISSEVPQNLSASRPQDRQFILSSKKLLLSDSGFYLCAWTPLGDIEKLFFGSGTQLSVL.

This clonotype was counted a few times. V gene TRBV6-6 combines with J gene TRBJ1-2; maybe TRBD1 (5 bases). This CDR3 region has 13 residues. From germline, CDR1 is MNHNY and CDR2 SVGAGI (reference sequence). V lost 2 bases to trimming and J lost 4 bases, with 8 bases between them. The CDR3 loop is CASSYPGGYGYTF. CDR3 in DNA: TGTGCCAGCAGTTACCCCGGGGGCTATGGCTACACCTTC.

The chain has TRBV7-2 and TRBJ2-1; D is possibly TRBD2 (5 bases). There are 12 residues in the CDR3. Trimming stripped 5 bases from V and 13 bases from J, with 15 bases between. Looked up from germline, CDR1 is SGHTA and CDR2 is FQGNSA. The CDR3 coding sequence is TGTGCCAGCAGCCCAGCTAGCAATGCCCAGTTCTTC. This gives the protein CASSPASNAQFF.